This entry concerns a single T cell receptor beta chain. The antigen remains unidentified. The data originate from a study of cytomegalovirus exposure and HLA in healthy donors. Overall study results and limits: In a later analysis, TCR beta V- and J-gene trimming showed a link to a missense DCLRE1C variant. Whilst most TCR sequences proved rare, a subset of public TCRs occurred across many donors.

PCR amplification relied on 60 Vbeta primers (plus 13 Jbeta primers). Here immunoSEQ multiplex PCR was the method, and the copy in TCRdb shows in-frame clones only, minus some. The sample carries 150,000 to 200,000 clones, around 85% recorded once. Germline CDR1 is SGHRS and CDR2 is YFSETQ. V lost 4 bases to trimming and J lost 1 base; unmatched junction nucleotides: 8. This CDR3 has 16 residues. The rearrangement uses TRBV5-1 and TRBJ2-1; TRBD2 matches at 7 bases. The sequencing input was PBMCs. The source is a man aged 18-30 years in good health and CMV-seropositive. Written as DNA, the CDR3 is TGCGCCAGCAGCCCGGGAGGCAGTTTGTCCTACAATGAGCAGTTCTTC. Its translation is CASSPGGSLSYNEQFF.